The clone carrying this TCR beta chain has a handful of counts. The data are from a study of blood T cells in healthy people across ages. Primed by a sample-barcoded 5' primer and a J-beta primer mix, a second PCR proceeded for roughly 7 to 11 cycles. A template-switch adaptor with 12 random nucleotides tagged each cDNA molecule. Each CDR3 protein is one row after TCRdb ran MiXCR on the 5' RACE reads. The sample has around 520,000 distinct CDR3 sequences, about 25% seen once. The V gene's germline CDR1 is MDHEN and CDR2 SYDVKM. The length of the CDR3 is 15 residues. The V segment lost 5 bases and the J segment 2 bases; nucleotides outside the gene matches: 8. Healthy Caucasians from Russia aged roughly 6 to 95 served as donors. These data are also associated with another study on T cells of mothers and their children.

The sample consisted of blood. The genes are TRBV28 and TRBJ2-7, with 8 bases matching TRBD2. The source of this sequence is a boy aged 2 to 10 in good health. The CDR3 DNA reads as TGTGCCAGCAGTCAACCCGGGGGGGAAACCTACGAGCAGTACTTC. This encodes CASSQPGGETYEQYF.